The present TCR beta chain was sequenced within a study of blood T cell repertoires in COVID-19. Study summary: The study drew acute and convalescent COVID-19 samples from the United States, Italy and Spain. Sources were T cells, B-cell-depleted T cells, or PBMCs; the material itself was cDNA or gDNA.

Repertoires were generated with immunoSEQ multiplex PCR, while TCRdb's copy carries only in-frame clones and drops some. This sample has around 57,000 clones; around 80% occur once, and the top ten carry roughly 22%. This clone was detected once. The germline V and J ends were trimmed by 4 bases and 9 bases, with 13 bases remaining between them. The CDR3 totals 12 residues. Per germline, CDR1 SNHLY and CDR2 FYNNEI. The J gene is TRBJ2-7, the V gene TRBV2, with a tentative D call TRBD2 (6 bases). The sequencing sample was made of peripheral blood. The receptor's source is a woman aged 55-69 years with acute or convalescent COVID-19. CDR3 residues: CASSATGDGQYF. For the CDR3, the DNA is TGTGCCAGCAGTGCTACGGGGGACGGGCAGTACTTC.